The 27 T cell receptor beta chains below come from one sample, sequenced in a study of regulatory T cells in long-lasting Graves disease. Stated time point: newly diagnosed GD, antithyroid drugs for less than 3 months. The TCR library was made from RNA that had been extracted from PBMCs in TRIzol. To make TCR beta libraries, researchers used iRepertoire HTBI primers and Arm-PCR of CDR3 regions. TCRdb independently ran MiXCR on the multiplex PCR reads; one entry per CDR3 protein. The sample lists some 600,000 distinct CDR3 sequences, roughly a sixth occurring once. In addition, the sample was reused for a study of T cells in Graves' hyperthyroidism and ophthalmopathy.

The source was peripheral blood mononuclear cells (PBMCs), collected at new diagnosis, from a patient treated with antithyroid drugs. These receptors were collected from a man aged 18 to 30 with Graves disease.

Concerning this clonotype itself: Just one base apart from a much larger clone, this may be a read error. The rearrangement links TRBV30 to TRBJ2-7, with 7 nucleotides matching TRBD2. The ends lost 8 bases at V and 6 bases at J; junction bases unmatched: 10. The CDR3 consists of 12 residues. Germline V gene data show CDR1 as GTSNPN and CDR2 as SVGIG (reference sequence). This CDR3 is CASGAGLAEQYF. CDR3 bases: TGTGCCAGCGGGGCAGGGCTGGCCGAGCAGTACTTC.

The chain employs TRBV30 and TRBJ1-1; 7 nucleotides agree with TRBD1. Unmatched junction bases numbered 3, after V lost 5 bases and J lost 0 bases. Germline CDR1 reads GTSNPN; CDR2 reads SVGIG (reference sequence). The CDR3 is 13 residues long. DNA for the CDR3: TGTGCCTGGGCGGGACAGATGAACACTGAAGCTTTCTTT. Protein: CAWAGQMNTEAFF.

This clonotype was seen many times. The chain joins TRBV6-1 to TRBJ2-7; possibly TRBD1 for D (6 bases). CDR3 size: 14 residues. The V and J ends lost 4 bases and 2 bases respectively, with 12 bases between them. Germline V lookup: CDR1 MNHNS, CDR2 SASEGT. The CDR3 bases are TGTGCCAGCAGTGTTCTACAGGGCGCCTACGAGCAGTACTTC. Its protein product is CASSVLQGAYEQYF.

This clonotype has ten or more counts. This chain connects TRBV5-1 to TRBJ2-5; D is possibly TRBD1 (6 bases). V lost 0 bases and J 1 base, leaving 7 bases between the germline ends. The germline CDR1 and CDR2 sequences are SGHRS and YFSETQ. This CDR3 region has 14 residues. The CDR3 nucleotides are TGCGCCAGCAGCTTGGTGGACAGCCAAGAGACCCAGTACTTC. Translation: CASSLVDSQETQYF.

This clonotype was counted at least ten times. The chain joins TRBV20-1 to TRBJ1-1; TRBD1 is a possible D gene (5 bases). CDR3 length: 14 residues. Germline CDR1 DFQATT, CDR2 SNEGSKA (reference sequence). The V end lost 0 bases, the J end lost 4 bases, and 12 bases lay between the germline ends. CDR3 sequence reads: CSARDGQGSTEAFF. The CDR3 region has the DNA TGCAGTGCTAGAGATGGGCAGGGTAGCACTGAAGCTTTCTTT.

This clonotype turned up a few times. The rearrangement joins TRBV6-1 to TRBJ2-4; D is ambiguous. CDR3 size: 17 residues. The V end lost 8 bases, the J end lost 1 base, and 21 bases lay between the germline ends. The germline CDR1 and CDR2 sequences are MNHNS and SASEGT. CDR3 nucleotide sequence: TGTGCCAGCCCGCCATCCATCGGGCCGAGGGCCAAAAACATTCAGTACTTC. This translates into CASPPSIGPRAKNIQYF.

Only a few counts were recorded for this clonotype. The genes are TRBV6-5 and TRBJ2-7, with 10 bases lining up with TRBD2. V dropped 2 bases and J dropped 5; count of bases not matched to a gene: 12. This CDR3 contains 17 residues. Germline lookup yields CDR1 MNHEY and CDR2 SVGAGI. The CDR3 is CASSYHHLSGRFHEQYF. The CDR3 nucleotides are TGTGCCAGCAGTTACCACCACCTTAGCGGGAGGTTCCACGAGCAGTACTTC.

V is TRBV28 and J is TRBJ2-3; 8 bases are a match to TRBD2. The CDR3 runs to 17 residues. V lost 6 bases and J lost 4; bases outside the gene matches: 15. CDR1 MDHEN and CDR2 SYDVKM come from the germline V gene. CDR3 sequence reads: CASSSLGAGGLADTQYF. DNA for the CDR3: TGTGCCAGCAGCTCCTTGGGGGCGGGAGGACTGGCAGATACGCAGTATTTT.

The chain joins TRBV20-1 to TRBJ1-4; D is unresolved. The V gene's germline CDR1 is DFQATT and CDR2 SNEGSKA (reference sequence). V was clipped by 1 base and J by 7 bases, with 7 bases between them. The CDR3 is made up of 12 amino acids. The CDR3 region has the DNA TGCAGTGCTAGAGGAGGGTTTGAAAAACTGTTTTTT. Translating it yields CSARGGFEKLFF.

This clonotype has just a few counts. This sequence joins TRBV18 and TRBJ2-1; 10 bases map to TRBD2. V lost 6 bases, J lost 6 bases, and 11 bases stayed unmatched. The germline V gene encodes CDR1 KGHSH and CDR2 LQKENI. The CDR3 sequence is 16 residues long. CDR3 amino acids: CASSQKTSGPLNEQFF. For the CDR3, the DNA is TGTGCCAGCTCCCAAAAGACTAGCGGGCCACTCAATGAGCAGTTCTTC.

Many counts were recorded for this clonotype. The chain combines TRBV19 with TRBJ2-3; D gene uncertain. V was shortened by 7 bases and J by 0 bases, with 11 bases between the two germline ends. The CDR3 runs to 14 residues. In germline, CDR1 is LNHDA, CDR2 SQIVND (reference sequence). The CDR3 loop is CASKVGLSTDTQYF. CDR3 nucleotides: TGTGCCAGTAAGGTGGGTTTGAGCACAGATACGCAGTATTTT.

This clonotype came up many times. The chain is built from TRBV20-1 and TRBJ2-3, with D maybe TRBD2 (5 bases). Between the trimmed V and J ends, which lost 1 base and 1 base, there was a span of 9 bases. Germline CDR1 reads DFQATT; CDR2 reads SNEGSKA (reference sequence). CDR3 length: 14 residues. The CDR3 bases are TGCAGTGCTAGAGTGGCGGGCCGCACAGATACGCAGTATTTT. This sequence encodes CSARVAGRTDTQYF.

In this sample, this clonotype turned up a few times. A read error may produce the germline difference seen at one junction end. This chain joins TRBV20-1 and TRBJ2-1, with 7 bases fitting TRBD2. CDR1 and CDR2 (germline): DFQATT, SNEGSKA (reference sequence). The CDR3 sequence is 15 residues long. In nucleotides, the CDR3 is TGCAGTGCGGACGCTAGCGGCCATCCCTACAATGGGCAGTTCTTC. Protein sequence: CSADASGHPYNGQFF.

The V call is TRBV7-3, the J call TRBJ1-1, with TRBD1 matching 11 bases. Germline CDR1 and CDR2: SGHTA and FQGTGA. Unmatched junction bases numbered 2, after V lost 3 bases and J lost 5 bases. The CDR3 has 14 residues. Here the CDR3 reads CASSLDRGLTEAFF. The CDR3 DNA reads TGTGCCAGCAGCTTGGACAGGGGGCTTACTGAAGCTTTCTTT.

This clonotype was recorded many times. The rearrangement uses TRBV10-3 and TRBJ2-7, with 10 bases that match TRBD1. Per the germline V gene, CDR1 is ENHRY and CDR2 is SYGVKD. The CDR3 extends over 14 amino acids. V gave up 6 bases and J gave up 5 bases; unmatched junction bases: 7. The CDR3 loop is CAISRTGGTDEQYF. The CDR3 DNA reads as TGTGCCATCAGCCGGACAGGGGGGACGGACGAGCAGTACTTC.

This chain connects TRBV29-1 to TRBJ1-2; TRBD1 aligns across 7 bases. V shed 4 bases, J shed 7 bases, and the junction held 6 bases outside the gene matches. The CDR3 loop spans 12 amino acids. Germline CDR1 and CDR2: SQVTM and ANQGSEA. In nucleotides, the CDR3 is TGCAGCGTTGGAGGGGGCGCATCTGGCTACACCTTC. Its protein is CSVGGGASGYTF.

This clonotype was recorded many times. The V and J genes are TRBV20-1 and TRBJ2-3; tentative D call: TRBD1 (6 bases). Germline values: CDR1 DFQATT, CDR2 SNEGSKA (reference sequence). This CDR3 has 15 amino acids. V lost 4 bases and J 4 bases, leaving 18 bases between the germline ends. The CDR3 sequence: CSANRDQIAADTQYF. CDR3 nucleotides: TGCAGTGCTAACAGGGATCAAATCGCCGCAGATACGCAGTATTTT.

This clonotype was counted a few times. The gene calls are TRBV29-1 and TRBJ1-1; 8 positions agree with TRBD1. Germline lookup yields CDR1 SQVTM and CDR2 ANQGSEA. CDR3 length: 11 residues. Trimming took 5 bases from V and 5 from J; bases not matched to a gene: 1. Here the CDR3 reads CSVQGATEAFF. As DNA, the CDR3 is TGCAGCGTTCAGGGGGCGACTGAAGCTTTCTTT.

This clonotype was picked up many times. The V call is TRBV30, the J call TRBJ1-1; D uncertain. Germline-derived CDR1 and CDR2 are GTSNPN and SVGIG (reference sequence). V lost 1 base, J lost 6 bases, and 6 bases lay in between. The CDR3 is 11 amino acids. CDR3 amino acids: CAWSGVAEAFF. The CDR3, as DNA: TGTGCCTGGAGTGGAGTGGCTGAAGCTTTCTTT.

The sample holds one count of this clonotype. V is TRBV11-2 and J is TRBJ2-7, with TRBD2 matching 11 bases. The V segment lost 5 bases and the J segment 3 bases; nucleotides outside the gene matches: 9. This CDR3 is built from 16 residues. CDR1 and CDR2 from the germline V gene are SGHAT and FQNNGV. Here the CDR3 reads CASSGLAGGVSYEQYF. The CDR3 bases are TGTGCCAGCAGCGGGCTAGCGGGAGGCGTTAGCTACGAGCAGTACTTC. Full variable domain (outside the CDR3, taken from reference TRBV11-2 and TRBJ2-7): EAGVAQSPRYKIIEKRQSVAFWCNPISGHATLYWYQQILGQGPKLLIQFQNNGVVDDSQLPKDRFSAERLKGVDSTLKIQPAKLEDSAVYLCASSGLAGGVSYEQYFGPGTRLTVT.

This clonotype was observed many times. V gene TRBV28 combines with J gene TRBJ2-5; D is unclear. The V and J ends lost 6 bases and 5 bases respectively, with 25 bases between them. Germline V gene data show CDR1 as MDHEN and CDR2 as SYDVKM. This CDR3 has 17 residues. CDR3 sequence: CASSRLGPTRRRETQYF. CDR3 sequence (DNA): TGTGCCAGCAGCCGCCTTGGACCCACCCGGCGTCGGGAGACCCAGTACTTC.

This clonotype has just a few counts. The genes are TRBV12-3 or TRBV12-4 and TRBJ1-2; TRBD1 matches at 10 bases. The V segment lost 6 bases and the J segment 7 bases; nucleotides outside the gene matches: 11. This CDR3 is 15 amino acids long. The CDR3 coding sequence is TGTGCCAGCAGAGAAGGGACAGGGGCCCGCGGTGGCTACACCTTC. Encoded protein: CASREGTGARGGYTF.

The sample holds a few counts of this clonotype. The J gene is TRBJ2-1, the V gene TRBV9, with TRBD1 matching over 7 bases. The CDR3 runs 17 residues. Germline CDR1 and CDR2: SGDLS and YYNGEE. V lost 3 bases, J lost 0 bases, and 9 bases stayed unmatched. DNA of the CDR3: TGTGCCAGCAGCGGAGGACAGGCCTTGAGCTCCTACAATGAGCAGTTCTTC. This sequence encodes CASSGGQALSSYNEQFF. Supplemented by reference TRBV9 and TRBJ2-1, the full variable domain reads DSGVTQTPKHLITATGQRVTLRCSPRSGDLSVYWYQQSLDQGLQFLIQYYNGEERAKGNILERFSAQQFPDLHSELNLSSLELGDSALYFCASSGGQALSSYNEQFFGPGTRLTVL.

A few counts support this clonotype. The chain uses TRBV2 and TRBJ2-1; 8 nucleotides match TRBD2. Trimming removed 1 base from V and 2 bases from J; junction bases left unmatched: 7. The V gene's germline CDR1 is SNHLY and CDR2 FYNNEI. The CDR3 has 17 residues. CDR3 sequence reads: CASSEVVTSGPYNEQFF. The CDR3 DNA follows: TGTGCCAGCAGTGAAGTTGTTACTAGCGGCCCCTACAATGAGCAGTTCTTC.

A few counts support this clonotype. The rearrangement uses TRBV4-1 and TRBJ2-1, with D possibly matching TRBD2 (6 bases). Germline V gives CDR1 MGHRA, CDR2 YSYEKL. The ends were cut back, 4 bases at V and 2 bases at J, with 27 bases in the middle. The CDR3 is 20 amino acids. In DNA form, the CDR3 reads TGCGCCAGCAGCCCCCGGGGCGGGGTCGCCGGGGCGGGTACCTACAATGAGCAGTTCTTC. This codes for CASSPRGGVAGAGTYNEQFF.

This clonotype was observed at least ten times. The chain uses TRBV11-1 and TRBJ2-1; 9 bases map to TRBD1. The length of the CDR3 is 16 residues. In germline, CDR1 is SGHAT, CDR2 FQDESV (reference sequence). Germline trimming cut 5 bases from V and 3 bases from J; bases unmatched to any gene: 8. CDR3 protein: CASSPKTGGGYNEQFF. The CDR3 DNA reads TGTGCCAGCAGCCCCAAGACAGGGGGTGGCTACAATGAGCAGTTCTTC.

This clonotype has ten or more counts. The chain has TRBV3-1 and TRBJ1-2; D ambiguous. CDR1 and CDR2 from the germline V gene are LGHDT and YNNKEL (reference sequence). V was shortened by 0 bases and J by 3 bases, with 8 bases between the two germline ends. This CDR3 spans 14 amino acids. The DNA of the CDR3 is TGTGCCAGCAGCCAAGATCCGCAGCACTATGGCTACACCTTC. Encoded protein: CASSQDPQHYGYTF.